This T cell receptor (beta chain) was sequenced in a study of OX40 agonist ivuxolimab in advanced cancers. Looking at the study overall: A mean age of approximately 64 years, range about 20 to 85, was recorded, and under 85% were male. Study conclusions and caveats: In the 0.1 to 3.0 mg/kg range, CD4+ and CD8+ blood T cells had expanded clonally by week 6. Fewer expanded clones were found on average in CD4+ than in CD8+ T cells.

In regard to this clone: Its antigen is not identified.

Germline lookup yields CDR1 SGHKS and CDR2 YYEKEE (reference sequence). This CDR3 is built from 16 residues. Trimming pared 2 bases from V and 7 bases from J, leaving 22 bases between. Autoimmune disease history or systemic immunosuppression excluded patients. Method: immunoSEQ multiplex PCR; TCRdb's copy keeps in-frame clones and lacks some. There are 53,000 or so clones in the sample; 65% to 85% occur only once, and around 0.65% lies in the top ten. The TCR comes from an adult with an advanced solid tumor such as melanoma, head and neck, liver or kidney cancer. The chain is built from TRBV5-5 and TRBJ2-7; a weak D match, TRBD2 (5 bases). The sequences come from CD4+ or CD8+ T cells sorted from blood, collected in a trial of the OX40 agonist ivuxolimab. DNA of the CDR3: TGTGCCAGCAGCTTTGCAGCCGGTGGGTCTACGGGGGAGCAGTACTTC. Translation: CASSFAAGGSTGEQYF.